Listed here are 5 T cell receptor beta chains from one sample, sequenced in a study of stem cell transplantation in POMP-related autoinflammatory disease. Assay used: immunoSEQ multiplex PCR; TCRdb lists only in-frame clones, some missing. Seen here are approximately 4,900 clones, 92% observed once, and the top ten hold 2% to 3%. The sample here was CD8+ T cells from PBMCs, taken after stem cell transplantation. The source is a human patient with POMP-related autoinflammation and immune dysregulation (PRAID). Some T cells may be provided by the graft donor.

The chain carries TRBV6-2 or TRBV6-3 and TRBJ1-5, with D perhaps TRBD1 (6 bases). Germline V lookup: CDR1 MNHEY, CDR2 SVGEGT. This CDR3 has 18 amino acids. V lost 6 bases to trimming and J lost 2 bases, with 23 bases between them. The CDR3 reads CASSSSRGADIGNQPQHF. CDR3 nucleotide sequence: TGTGCCAGCAGCTCTAGTCGGGGGGCCGATATCGGCAATCAGCCCCAGCATTTT.

This clone was recorded only once. The gene calls are TRBV7-9 and TRBJ2-7; D gene uncertain. This CDR3 region has 13 residues. The germline gives CDR1 SEHNR, CDR2 FQNEAQ (reference sequence). V lost 9 bases and J 3 bases, leaving 15 bases between the germline ends. CDR3 sequence (DNA): TGTGCCAGTACTCGTACCAGCGACTACGAGCAGTACTTC. Amino acids: CASTRTSDYEQYF. Together with reference TRBV7-9 and TRBJ2-7, the CDR3 gives the full variable domain: DTGVSQNPRHKITKRGQNVTFRCDPISEHNRLYWYRQTLGQGPEFLTYFQNEAQLEKSRLLSDRFSAERPKGSFSTLEIQRTEQGDSAMYLCASTRTSDYEQYFGPGTRLTVT.

The rearrangement links TRBV6-5 to TRBJ2-3; 8 bases match TRBD2. Germline V gives CDR1 MNHEY, CDR2 SVGAGI. This CDR3 contains 15 residues. The V segment lost 4 bases and the J segment 2 bases; nucleotides outside the gene matches: 5. The CDR3 DNA sequence: TGTGCCAGCAGTTTACTAGCGGTTTCCACAGATACGCAGTATTTT. Encoded protein: CASSLLAVSTDTQYF.

The V and J genes are TRBV6-2 or TRBV6-3 and TRBJ2-7; tentatively, D is TRBD2 (5 bases). From germline, CDR1 is MNHEY and CDR2 SVGEGT. V was pared by 0 bases and J by 7 bases, with 16 bases between. The CDR3 contains 15 residues. The CDR3 DNA follows: TGTGCCAGCAGTTACTCTGGGGTCGGCACGGGGGAGCAGTACTTC. Translation gives CASSYSGVGTGEQYF.

The chain has TRBV2 and TRBJ1-5; TRBD1 aligns across 7 bases. Germline CDR1 reads SNHLY; CDR2 reads FYNNEI. J gave up 6 bases and V 7 bases, and 15 bases lay outside the gene matches. The CDR3 has 16 residues. The CDR3 bases are TGTGCCAGCACCTATACAGGGGCCGGGGCAACTCAGCCCCAGCATTTT. Translation: CASTYTGAGATQPQHF.